This T cell receptor (beta chain) appears in the sequencing data of a study of cytomegalovirus exposure and HLA in healthy donors. Overall study: T cells numbering 150 million to 200 million yielded some 120 million unique TCR beta sequences in an earlier analysis.

The CDR3 length is 15 residues. The V and J ends lost 2 bases and 8 bases respectively, with 17 bases between them. Germline V gene sequence: CDR1 SGHRS, CDR2 YFSETQ. This clone appeared once. The antigen is undetermined. The PCR used 60 Vbeta and 13 Jbeta primers. Sequencing was performed with immunoSEQ multiplex PCR; in TCRdb, only in-frame clones are kept and a portion is missing. Of some 200,000 clones in the sample, about 80% are singletons; the top ten hold roughly 16%. Study results and caveats: Researchers reported in a later analysis that a missense DCLRE1C variant was tied to TCR beta V- and J-gene trimming.

The receptor was derived from a man aged 35-49 years in good health and CMV-seronegative. This sequence joins TRBV5-1 and TRBJ2-1, with a tentative D call TRBD2 (5 bases). The source material was PBMCs. CDR3 in amino acids: CASSLGLVGGYEQFF. The CDR3 DNA reads as TGCGCCAGCAGCTTAGGACTCGTCGGAGGATATGAGCAGTTCTTC.